These 16 T cell receptor beta chains originate from one sample sequenced in a study of cytomegalovirus exposure and HLA in healthy donors. Assay used: immunoSEQ multiplex PCR; TCRdb lists only in-frame clones, some missing. The sample yields around 250,000 clones, about 90% seen once. Sequenced material: PBMCs. Receptors originate from a woman aged 18 to 35 in good health and CMV-seronegative.

The chain couples TRBV6-5 to TRBJ2-7; 8 positions match TRBD1. The CDR3 runs to 15 residues. V lost 1 base to trimming and J lost 2 bases; unmatched junction nucleotides: 4. The V gene's germline CDR1 is MNHEY and CDR2 SVGAGI. The CDR3 nucleotides are TGTGCCAGCAGTTACTTCGGGACAGGACCCTACGAGCAGTACTTC. Translated: CASSYFGTGPYEQYF.

This clone was seen only once. The rearrangement uses TRBV29-1 and TRBJ2-3; TRBD1 matches 11 bases. Germline values: CDR1 SQVTM, CDR2 ANQGSEA. V dropped 5 bases and J dropped 3; count of bases not matched to a gene: 10. The CDR3 loop spans 16 amino acids. CDR3 region: CSVPPAGQGVTDTQYF. CDR3 coding DNA: TGCAGCGTTCCCCCGGCGGGACAGGGGGTAACAGATACGCAGTATTTT.

The chain has TRBV27 and TRBJ2-2; D call uncertain. This CDR3 region has 14 residues. V lost 7 bases, J lost 0 bases, and 9 bases lay in between. The germline gives CDR1 MNHEY, CDR2 SMNVEV (reference sequence). As DNA, the CDR3 is TGTGCCAGCACTCGACAAACGAACACCGGGGAGCTGTTTTTT. Protein sequence: CASTRQTNTGELFF.

The chain carries TRBV5-4 and TRBJ2-2; 8 nucleotides match TRBD2. Looked up from germline, CDR1 is SGHNT and CDR2 is YYREEE (reference sequence). The CDR3 loop spans 14 amino acids. J was trimmed by 7 bases and V by 0 bases; bases with no gene match: 2. In DNA form, the CDR3 reads TGTGCCAGCAGCTTGGAGGGACTAGTCGGGGAGCTGTTTTTT. Its translation: CASSLEGLVGELFF.

This clone has just a few counts. The chain uses TRBV27 and TRBJ2-7, with D possibly matching TRBD2 (6 bases). This CDR3 is built from 15 residues. The germline V and J ends were trimmed by 2 bases and 1 base, with 12 bases remaining between them. CDR1 is MNHEY and CDR2 is SMNVEV in the germline V gene (reference sequence). CDR3 DNA sequence: TGTGCCAGCAGTTTAGTCTGGGACTGGTCCTACGAGCAGTACTTC. Translation: CASSLVWDWSYEQYF.

The chain couples TRBV28 to TRBJ1-2, with D uncertain. The V end was cut by 6 bases, the J end by 4 bases, with 12 bases between. CDR1 is MDHEN and CDR2 is SYDVKM in the germline V gene. CDR3 length: 13 amino acids. CDR3 DNA sequence: TGTGCCAGCAGACGAACAGCAATCTATGGCTACACCTTC. Protein product: CASRRTAIYGYTF.

The chain carries TRBV7-8 and TRBJ1-5; maybe TRBD1 (5 bases). V was shortened by 4 bases and J by 0 bases, with 13 bases between the two germline ends. CDR1 SGHVS and CDR2 FQNEAQ come from the germline V gene. The CDR3 is 16 residues long. The CDR3 DNA reads TGTGCCAGCAGCTCAGTGACAGCTTATAGCAATCAGCCCCAGCATTTT. Amino acids: CASSSVTAYSNQPQHF.

This chain uses TRBV5-4 with TRBJ2-1; 11 nucleotides line up with TRBD1. Germline V gene sequence: CDR1 SGHNT, CDR2 YYREEE (reference sequence). V lost 5 bases to trimming and J lost 6 bases; unmatched junction nucleotides: 1. The CDR3 loop spans 13 amino acids. CDR3: CASRGTGGNEQFF. The CDR3 nucleotides are TGTGCCAGCAGGGGGACAGGGGGCAATGAGCAGTTCTTC.

The chain's CDR3 is CASSRSGGLISSYNEQFF. CDR3 sequence (DNA): TGCGCCAGCAGCCGAAGCGGGGGCCTAATAAGCTCCTACAATGAGCAGTTCTTC. The chain couples TRBV4-1 to TRBJ2-1, with TRBD2 matching over 8 bases. The germline gives CDR1 MGHRA, CDR2 YSYEKL. The CDR3 totals 18 residues. V trimming: 4 bases; J trimming: 0 bases; junction bases outside the gene matches: 11.

The genes are TRBV15 and TRBJ2-5; 10 nucleotides align to TRBD2. CDR3 size: 14 residues. V lost 8 bases, J lost 2 bases, and 5 bases stayed unmatched. Germline CDR1 LNHNV, CDR2 YYDKDF (reference sequence). The CDR3 is CATRGLADQETQYF. CDR3 DNA: TGTGCCACCCGCGGACTAGCGGATCAAGAGACCCAGTACTTC.

The gene calls are TRBV4-1 and TRBJ1-4; 10 bases fit TRBD1. The trim removed 5 bases at V and 10 bases at J, leaving 7 bases unmatched. CDR3 length: 14 residues. CDR1 MGHRA and CDR2 YSYEKL come from the germline V gene. CDR3 nucleotide sequence: TGCGCCAGCAGCTTGGACAGGGGGGAACGAAAACTGTTTTTT. Protein: CASSLDRGERKLFF.

The CDR3 DNA follows: TGTGCCAGCTCACCACCGGTGGGGGCGGAGGGCACAGATACGCAGTATTTT. Amino acids: CASSPPVGAEGTDTQYF. The chain has TRBV18 and TRBJ2-3; D perhaps matches TRBD1 (6 bases). The germline V and J ends were trimmed by 0 bases and 1 base, with 14 bases remaining between them. In germline, CDR1 is KGHSH, CDR2 LQKENI. The CDR3 is 17 residues long.

This clone came up a few times. This chain joins TRBV6-5 and TRBJ2-7, with TRBD1 matching 7 bases. The CDR3 runs 13 residues. The V gene's germline CDR1 is MNHEY and CDR2 SVGAGI. The V gene end was trimmed by 5 bases and the J gene end by 4 bases; junction bases not matched to a gene: 5. CDR3 DNA: TGTGCCAGCAGTCCCAGGGGGTGGTACGAGCAGTACGTC. Amino acid sequence: CASSPRGWYEQYV.

The chain has TRBV4-3 and TRBJ2-1, with a weak D call TRBD2 (6 bases). V shed 2 bases and J shed 6 bases, with 14 bases lying between them. This CDR3 has 15 residues. The germline V gene has CDR1 LGHNA and CDR2 YSLEER. The CDR3 region is CASSQNPGLLNEQFF. As DNA, the CDR3 is TGCGCCAGCAGCCAAAATCCGGGACTGCTCAATGAGCAGTTCTTC.

Comment on this clone: Its ends do not fully match the called genes, so a read error is possible. The chain uses TRBV7-7 and TRBJ1-6; D uncertain. The germline V gene has CDR1 SSHAT and CDR2 FNYEAQ (reference sequence). The CDR3 is made up of 13 amino acids. CDR3 residues: CASSLGEGSPLHF. The CDR3, as DNA: TGTGCTAGCAGCTTAGGAGAGGGCTCACCCCTCCACTTT.

The genes are TRBV27 and TRBJ2-2, with 9 bases matching TRBD2. V was clipped by 5 bases and J by 1 base; unmatched bases: 14. CDR3 length: 19 residues. CDR1 is MNHEY, CDR2 SMNVEV, per germline (reference sequence). CDR3 residues: CASSHPGLAPNGNTGELFF. DNA of the CDR3: TGTGCCAGCAGTCACCCGGGACTAGCACCAAACGGGAACACCGGGGAGCTGTTTTTT.